This T cell receptor (beta chain) emerged from a study of cytomegalovirus exposure and HLA in healthy donors. Primers for the PCR totalled 60 Vbeta and 13 Jbeta. TCRdb keeps only in-frame clones here, not all; method: immunoSEQ multiplex PCR. Of about 98,000 clones in the sample, around two thirds were seen once. Germline CDR1 reads PRHDT; CDR2 reads FYEKMQ (reference sequence). V lost 5 bases to trimming and J lost 8 bases; unmatched junction nucleotides: 4. The CDR3 is made up of 12 amino acids. On this clone itself: The target antigen is unknown.

Whole-study findings and limits: TCR beta V- and J-gene trimming was later associated with a missense DCLRE1C variant.

The TCR sequence derives from a male donor in good health and CMV-seronegative. The J gene is TRBJ1-2, the V gene TRBV13, with 8 bases aligning to TRBD1. Sequenced sample: PBMCs. The DNA for the CDR3 is TGTGCCAGCAGCCCCGGACAGGGAGGCTACACCTTC. The encoded protein is CASSPGQGGYTF.